A single sample is the source of the 23 T cell receptor beta chains below, sequenced in a study of T cells in Graves' hyperthyroidism and ophthalmopathy. The TCR beta CDR3 regions underwent amplification using RNA transcripts as the source. The HTBI primer set drove a first-round RT-PCR of the TCR CDR3. MiXCR, applied by TCRdb to the multiplex PCR reads, yields one record per CDR3 protein. In the table there are under 800,000 distinct CDR3 sequences, less than 15% of which are singletons. Material for sequencing was blood. These receptors were collected from a young woman with Graves' hyperthyroidism.

This clonotype was seen a few times. The chain is built from TRBV27 and TRBJ1-4, with D uncertain. Germline assignment: CDR1 MNHEY and CDR2 SMNVEV (reference sequence). Trimming pared 2 bases from V and 4 bases from J, leaving 8 bases between. The length of the CDR3 is 14 residues. The CDR3: CASSLLGNNEKLFF. The DNA of the CDR3 is TGTGCCAGCAGTTTACTTGGGAATAATGAAAAACTGTTTTTT. The variable domain in full, with the rest retrieved from reference TRBV27 and TRBJ1-4, is EAQVTQNPRYLITVTGKKLTVTCSQNMNHEYMSWYRQDPGLGLRQIYYSMNVEVTDKGDVPEGYKVSRKEKRNFPLILESPSPNQTSLYFCASSLLGNNEKLFFGSGTQLSVL.

This clonotype showed up just a few times. The J gene is TRBJ1-4, the V gene TRBV11-2, with 8 nucleotides matching TRBD1. Trimming removed 6 bases from V and 6 bases from J; junction bases left unmatched: 6. This CDR3 comprises 14 residues. Looked up from germline, CDR1 is SGHAT and CDR2 is FQNNGV. CDR3 sequence (DNA): TGTGCCAGCAGACCAGGGGGCCCGGATGAAAAACTGTTTTTT. Translation gives CASRPGGPDEKLFF.

Ten or more counts support this clonotype. The CDR3 coding sequence is TGTGCCTGGAGTGTACCCTACGGTGATGGCTACACCTTC. Encoded protein: CAWSVPYGDGYTF. The chain recombines TRBV30 with TRBJ1-2; no firm D call. Germline V gene data show CDR1 as GTSNPN and CDR2 as SVGIG (reference sequence). V was cut by 0 bases and J by 6 bases, with 11 bases left in between. This CDR3 region has 13 residues.

This clonotype appeared many times. J is TRBJ2-7 and V is TRBV2, with 8 bases that match TRBD2. This CDR3 region has 14 residues. J was trimmed by 2 bases and V by 6 bases; bases with no gene match: 6. Germline CDR1 is SNHLY and CDR2 is FYNNEI. CDR3 sequence reads: CASRVRLATYEQYF. Here the CDR3 DNA reads TGTGCCAGCAGGGTCAGACTAGCGACCTACGAGCAGTACTTC.

In its sample, this clonotype was seen many times. V usage is TRBV30 and J usage is TRBJ2-2; possible D gene TRBD1, 5 bases. This CDR3 contains 14 residues. The germline V gene has CDR1 GTSNPN and CDR2 SVGIG (reference sequence). Trimming stripped 3 bases from V and 5 bases from J, with 13 bases between. CDR3 region: CAWRDLDSTGELFF. In DNA form, the CDR3 reads TGTGCCTGGAGAGACCTAGACAGTACCGGGGAGCTGTTTTTT.

Ten or more counts support this clonotype. The chain combines TRBV9 with TRBJ1-1, with 9 positions matching TRBD1. Germline CDR1 and CDR2: SGDLS and YYNGEE. The CDR3 loop spans 16 amino acids. V trimming: 3 bases; J trimming: 0 bases; junction bases outside the gene matches: 6. The CDR3 protein is CASSAEDRGLNTEAFF. Written as DNA, the CDR3 is TGTGCCAGCAGCGCAGAGGACAGGGGATTGAACACTGAAGCTTTCTTT.

In the case of this clonotype: A much larger clone is a single base away; this may be a read error. The V call is TRBV27, the J call TRBJ2-3; 10 positions match TRBD2. Trimming took 6 bases from V and 4 from J; bases not matched to a gene: 10. Germline CDR1 reads MNHEY; CDR2 reads SMNVEV (reference sequence). The CDR3 is 16 amino acids. The CDR3 spells CASRASRLAGADTQYF. CDR3 coding DNA: TGTGCCAGCAGGGCCTCACGACTAGCGGGCGCAGATACGCAGTATTTT.

Of note for this clonotype: A read error may explain this, as a much larger clone is one base away. This chain joins TRBV20-1 and TRBJ1-1; no reliable D call. Germline V lookup: CDR1 DFQATT, CDR2 SNEGSKA (reference sequence). The CDR3 runs 14 residues. The CDR3 sequence: CSARATGKGTEASF. Written as DNA, the CDR3 is TGCAGTGCCAGAGCCACGGGTAAGGGCACTGAAGCTTCCTTT.

The chain recombines TRBV6-1 with TRBJ2-4; the match to TRBD1 covers 7 bases. The CDR3 loop spans 14 amino acids. Germline values: CDR1 MNHNS, CDR2 SASEGT. With V trimmed by 4 bases and J by 1 base, 1 base remained unmatched. The CDR3 loop reads CASSADRAKNIQYF. The CDR3 DNA reads as TGTGCCAGCAGTGCGGACAGGGCCAAAAACATTCAGTACTTC.

The count of this clonotype is one. The gene calls are TRBV5-6 and TRBJ1-2, with a tentative D call TRBD1 (6 bases). The CDR3 is made up of 16 amino acids. The V end was cut by 6 bases, the J end by 8 bases, with 26 bases between. Per the germline V gene, CDR1 is SGHDT and CDR2 is YYEEEE. The CDR3 bases are TGTGCCAGCACCCCCTGGGGGACAACCCCGGGGGACGGCTACACCTTC. Amino acids: CASTPWGTTPGDGYTF.

This clonotype was counted many times. The chain employs TRBV29-1 and TRBJ2-7, with 10 bases lining up with TRBD2. The CDR3 totals 13 residues. Germline trimming cut 4 bases from V and 3 bases from J; bases unmatched to any gene: 3. Germline CDR1 and CDR2: SQVTM and ANQGSEA. CDR3 residues: CSVVTSGFYEQYF. In nucleotides, the CDR3 is TGCAGCGTTGTGACTAGCGGGTTCTACGAGCAGTACTTC.

This clonotype was counted many times. The V gene is TRBV12-5, the J gene TRBJ2-3; no definite D call. V was cut by 4 bases and J by 5 bases, with 16 bases left in between. The CDR3 sequence is 15 residues long. Germline V CDR1 and CDR2: LGHNT, FRNRAP. As DNA, the CDR3 is TGTGCTAGTGGTTCCGGCCTCGAAAAACGAGATACGCAGTATTTT. Protein sequence: CASGSGLEKRDTQYF.

The rearrangement links TRBV12-3 or TRBV12-4 to TRBJ1-3; TRBD1 is a possible D gene (5 bases). The CDR3 sequence is 13 residues long. The V end was cut by 6 bases, the J end by 1 base, with 7 bases between. The CDR3 DNA reads TGTGCCAGCAGGGAGGGGTCTGGAAACACCATATATTTT. Protein product: CASREGSGNTIYF.

On this clonotype itself: This could be a read error, since a much larger clone is one nucleotide away. The chain joins TRBV30 to TRBJ1-5, with a possible D match to TRBD1 (6 bases). The germline V gene has CDR1 GTSNPN and CDR2 SVGIG (reference sequence). The V end was cut by 8 bases, the J end by 1 base, with 9 bases between. The CDR3 runs 12 residues. The CDR3 coding sequence is TGTGCCGGGGGCGGAAGCAATCAGCCCCAGCATTTT. Translation gives CAGGGSNQPQHF.

At least ten counts were recorded for this clonotype. The V and J genes are TRBV3-1 and TRBJ2-1, with no clear D. Trimming cost V 11 bases and J 8 bases, with 22 bases left between them. This CDR3 spans 14 amino acids. Germline V CDR1 and CDR2: LGHDT, YNNKEL (reference sequence). CDR3 protein: CASSGRAVSDEQFF. CDR3 in DNA: TGTGCCTCGTCAGGAAGGGCTGTGTCCGATGAGCAGTTCTTC.

This chain uses TRBV2 with TRBJ1-1, with D tentatively TRBD1 (6 bases). Germline V gene data show CDR1 as SNHLY and CDR2 as FYNNEI. The CDR3 loop spans 12 amino acids. V was shortened by 10 bases and J by 5 bases, with 14 bases between the two germline ends. This CDR3 reads CAIKEGGTEAFF. CDR3 DNA sequence: TGTGCCATCAAAGAAGGGGGGACTGAAGCTTTCTTT. The complete variable domain, with remaining parts taken from reference TRBV2 and TRBJ1-1, reads EPEVTQTPSHQVTQMGQEVILRCVPISNHLYFYWYRQILGQKVEFLVSFYNNEISEKSEIFDDQFSVERPDGSNFTLKIRSTKLEDSAMYFCAIKEGGTEAFFGQGTRLTVV.

This clonotype was detected only a few times. V usage is TRBV12-3 or TRBV12-4 and J usage is TRBJ2-1; 8 nucleotides agree with TRBD2. V trimming: 6 bases; J trimming: 8 bases; junction bases outside the gene matches: 12. CDR3 length: 15 residues. CDR3 nucleotide sequence: TGTGCCAGCAGAGGGGCTAGCGGGCAGTACGATGAGCAGTTCTTC. It encodes CASRGASGQYDEQFF.

This clonotype has a count of ten or more. The V call is TRBV7-9, the J call TRBJ2-5; TRBD2 is a possible D gene (6 bases). V lost 4 bases and J lost 5, with 23 bases in between. The CDR3 has 17 amino acids. Germline CDR1 is SEHNR and CDR2 is FQNEAQ (reference sequence). In nucleotides, the CDR3 is TGTGCCAGCAGCTCCCTAGCAAGGGGAGGCTTAGCGGAGACCCAGTACTTC. Amino acid sequence: CASSSLARGGLAETQYF.

The table lists this clonotype with a few counts. The rearrangement joins TRBV7-2 to TRBJ2-7; D is tentatively TRBD1 or TRBD2 (5 bases each). Deletions cut 3 bases from V and 3 bases from J, with 9 bases between. The length of the CDR3 is 13 residues. Germline loops: CDR1 SGHTA, CDR2 FQGNSA. The CDR3 region is CASSFFGGYEQYF. Here the CDR3 DNA reads TGTGCCAGCAGCTTTTTTGGGGGCTACGAGCAGTACTTC.

This clonotype occurred a few times. The chain links TRBV4-2 to TRBJ2-5; a weak D match, TRBD1 (5 bases). Trimming shortened V by 1 base and J by 2 bases, and 11 bases separated the two germline ends. The CDR3 extends over 15 amino acids. Germline V CDR1 and CDR2: LGHNA, YNFKEQ. This chain's CDR3 is CASSQGGLAQETQYF. Here the CDR3 DNA reads TGTGCCAGCAGCCAAGGGGGCCTCGCTCAAGAGACCCAGTACTTC.

This clonotype was recorded many times. This rearrangement joins TRBV20-1 to TRBJ2-7; possible D gene TRBD2, 6 bases. The J call may be incorrect, as the DNA end agrees better with TRBJ2-1. This CDR3 is 11 amino acids long. Germline CDR1 and CDR2: DFQATT and SNEGSKA (reference sequence). The CDR3 region has the DNA TGCAGTGCTAGAAAGGACTACGAGCAGTTCTTC. It specifies CSARKDYEQFF.

This clonotype was seen ten or more times. The rearrangement joins TRBV20-1 to TRBJ2-7; 7 bases match TRBD1. The CDR3 spans 15 residues. J was trimmed by 3 bases and V by 3 bases; bases with no gene match: 11. Looked up from germline, CDR1 is DFQATT and CDR2 is SNEGSKA (reference sequence). The DNA of the CDR3 is TGCAGTGCTAGGCAACCCGGGACAGACTTCTACGAGCAGTACTTC. Its protein product is CSARQPGTDFYEQYF.

At least ten counts were recorded for this clonotype. V usage is TRBV30 and J usage is TRBJ2-1, with 9 bases fitting TRBD1. The junction had 7 bases not matched to a gene; V was cut back by 0 bases and J by 7 bases. The CDR3 totals 15 residues. Germline V gene lookup returns CDR1 GTSNPN and CDR2 SVGIG (reference sequence). The DNA of the CDR3 is TGTGCCTGGAGTGTTCCGGGACAGGGAAGTAATGAGCAGTTCTTC. Translating it yields CAWSVPGQGSNEQFF.